A selection of T cell receptor beta chains follows, all from one sample in a study of shared clonotypes between healthy human individuals. Sequencing used immunoSEQ multiplex PCR; TCRdb keeps in-frame clones, though not all of them. The table has 1.5 million to 2.5 million clones, less than 95% seen once. What was sequenced was naive CD8+ T cells sorted from blood. These receptor sequences come from a man aged 18 to 35 in good health. Each CDR3 is given with its conserved first and last residue. Fields, in order: V gene, D gene, clone size, J gene, CDR3 DNA, CDR3 protein. D genes are given only for firm matches. Some rows mark clone size as missing; the rest say once, few, many or name a class of expanded clone.

TRBV10-3	TRBD1	NA	TRBJ2-3	TGTGCGGTCCGGTTTGAGGGGGCATCAGATACGCAGTATTTT	CAVRFEGASDTQYF
TRBV11-2	TRBD1	NA	TRBJ1-6	TGTGCCAGCAGCTCCGGGACAGGGAGCTATAATTCACCCCTCCACTTT	CASSSGTGSYNSPLHF
TRBV27	NA	NA	TRBJ2-2	TGTGCCAGCGAATTGCCCTGGGGGGACACCGGGGAGCTGTTTTTT	CASELPWGDTGELFF
TRBV30	TRBD1	NA	TRBJ2-7	TGTGCCTGGAGCACAGGGGTCTACGAGCAGTACTTC	CAWSTGVYEQYF
TRBV5-5	TRBD2	NA	TRBJ2-1	TGTGCCAGCAGCTTGGCCGTACTAGCGGGGGAGGGTGAGCAGTTCTTC	CASSLAVLAGEGEQFF
TRBV7-9	TRBD2	NA	TRBJ2-5	TGTGCCAGCAGACCTTGGGGACTAGCGGGGGACCAAGAGACCCAGTACTTC	CASRPWGLAGDQETQYF
TRBV30	NA	NA	TRBJ1-1	TGTGCCTGGAAATCTTGGGGGGATGAAGCTTTCTTT	CAWKSWGDEAFF
TRBV19	NA	NA	TRBJ2-3	TGTGCCAGTAGTATCGGGCCGGGTAGCACAGATACGCAGTATTTT	CASSIGPGSTDTQYF
TRBV27	NA	NA	TRBJ2-2	TGTGCCAGCACCTTGGGGCTTACCGGGGAGCTGTTTTTT	CASTLGLTGELFF
TRBV27	TRBD2	NA	TRBJ2-1	TGTGCCACCCAACCCGGGACTAGACCAAACAATGAGCAGTTCTTC	CATQPGTRPNNEQFF
TRBV11-2	NA	NA	TRBJ2-5	TGTGCCAGCAGCCTGACCTTGGAGACCCAGTACTTC	CASSLTLETQYF
TRBV6-1	NA	NA	TRBJ1-1	TGTGCCAGCAGCGATTTGGGGTTGAACACTGAAGCTTTCTTT	CASSDLGLNTEAFF
TRBV7-9	NA	NA	TRBJ1-2	TGTGCCAGCAGCGGAGGACAGTTGGGCTACACCTTC	CASSGGQLGYTF
TRBV9	NA	NA	TRBJ2-2	TGTGCCAGCAGTGAAGGACAGTGGGGCACCGGGGAGCTGTTTTTT	CASSEGQWGTGELFF
TRBV25-1	NA	NA	TRBJ2-1	TGTGCCAGCAGTAACAGAAGTAGCTCCTACAATGAGCAGTTCTTC	CASSNRSSSYNEQFF
TRBV5-8	NA	NA	TRBJ1-5	TGTGCCAGCAGCCACCGGGACGGCAATCAGCCCCAGCATTTT	CASSHRDGNQPQHF
TRBV4-1	NA	NA	TRBJ1-2	TGCGCCAGCAGCAATACAGCCAAGGCCGACGGCTACACCTTC	CASSNTAKADGYTF
TRBV7-2	NA	NA	TRBJ2-7	TGTGCCAGCAGCCTTGGGCCAGCCTGGGCCTACGAGCAGTACTTC	CASSLGPAWAYEQYF
TRBV9	TRBD1	NA	TRBJ2-7	TGTGCCAGCAGCGTTACAGGGGGCAACGAGCAGTACTTC	CASSVTGGNEQYF
TRBV5-1	TRBD2	NA	TRBJ2-1	TGCGCCAGCAGCCCGGTCGCGGGAGGCCAGGACAATGAGCAGTTCTTC	CASSPVAGGQDNEQFF
TRBV2	NA	NA	TRBJ2-5	TGTGCCAGCAGGCTACTAGCCCAAGAGACCCAGTACTTC	CASRLLAQETQYF
TRBV28	NA	NA	TRBJ1-1	TGTGCCAGCAGTTTCGGACCTCAATACGGGGTGAACACTGAAGCTTTCTTT	CASSFGPQYGVNTEAFF
TRBV6-5	TRBD2	NA	TRBJ2-7	TGTGCCAGCAGCGCGGGACTAGGGTACGAGCAGTACTTC	CASSAGLGYEQYF
TRBV9	TRBD1	NA	TRBJ2-7	TGTGCCAGCAGCGTAAGCTCCGGGACAGGGATCTCCTACGAGCAGTACTTC	CASSVSSGTGISYEQYF
TRBV29-1	NA	NA	TRBJ2-2	TGCAGCGTAGGGGGTACCGGGGAGCTGTTTTTT	CSVGGTGELFF
TRBV27	NA	NA	TRBJ1-5	TGTGCCAGCAGTTTCGGGCAGGGAACGAATCAGCCCCAGCATTTT	CASSFGQGTNQPQHF
TRBV5-4	NA	NA	TRBJ1-2	TGTGCCAGCAGCTTCTGGGGGTCGGACTATGGCTACACCTTC	CASSFWGSDYGYTF
TRBV19	TRBD2	NA	TRBJ2-7	TGTGCCAGTAGTCCCCGGGAGGGCCAGGCCGAGCAGTACTTC	CASSPREGQAEQYF
TRBV6-1	NA	NA	TRBJ2-7	TGTGCCAGCAGATACAGCCACACCTACGAGCAGTACTTC	CASRYSHTYEQYF
TRBV4-3	NA	NA	TRBJ1-2	TGCGCCAGCAGCCAAGAAGAGCAGGCGGCAACTAACTATGGCTACACCTTC	CASSQEEQAATNYGYTF
TRBV4-2	TRBD2	NA	TRBJ2-5	TGTGCCAGCAGCCAAGGCACGTCGGGGGGGCGAGAGACCCAGTACTTC	CASSQGTSGGRETQYF
TRBV5-1	NA	NA	TRBJ2-1	TGCGCCAGCAGCTTGGAAGGCTACCCAACCCTGGACAATGAGCAGTTCTTC	CASSLEGYPTLDNEQFF
TRBV2	NA	once	TRBJ2-3	TGTGCCAGCAATTTCGGATCGGGGAGCACAGATACGCAGTATTTT	CASNFGSGSTDTQYF
TRBV7-9	NA	NA	TRBJ1-6	TGTGCCAGCAGCCCACCCCAGGGGTACTCACCCCTCCACTTT	CASSPPQGYSPLHF
TRBV7-8	NA	NA	TRBJ2-7	TGTGCCAGCAGCTCGGAATTACCGGGACACCTCTCCTACGAGCAGTACTTC	CASSSELPGHLSYEQYF
TRBV28	TRBD1	NA	TRBJ2-1	TGTGCCAGCAGTTTAGAACAGGGGACCTACAATGAGCAGTTCTTC	CASSLEQGTYNEQFF
TRBV4-1	TRBD1	NA	TRBJ1-1	TGCGCCAGCAGCCCTCAGGGGGAGACTGAAGCTTTCTTT	CASSPQGETEAFF
TRBV7-8	TRBD1	NA	TRBJ1-5	TGTGCCAGCAGCTCCGGACAGGGCTATAGCAATCAGCCCCAGCATTTT	CASSSGQGYSNQPQHF
TRBV7-2	NA	NA	TRBJ2-7	TGTGCCAGCAGCTTAGAAGGGAGGCCCAGCTCCTACGAGCAGTACTTC	CASSLEGRPSSYEQYF
TRBV14	TRBD1	NA	TRBJ2-7	TGTGCCAGCAGCGGGGACAGGGACTCCTCCTACGAGCAGTACTTC	CASSGDRDSSYEQYF